What follows describes a single T cell receptor beta chain. The sample is drawn from a study of control samples from healthy donors and cancer patients. Method: immunoSEQ multiplex PCR; TCRdb's copy keeps in-frame clones and lacks some. The sample records 390,000 or so clones, about nine tenths being singletons. Trimming at V came to 2 bases and at J to 4 bases, leaving 3 bases not matched to a gene. The germline gives CDR1 MNHEY, CDR2 SVGAGI. This CDR3 is built from 14 residues. The TCR was taken from a middle-aged man with head and neck cancer. The chain combines TRBV6-5 with TRBJ1-1; 8 nucleotides agree with TRBD1. The sequenced material came from PBMCs. CDR3 DNA sequence: TGTGCCAGCAGTTACATCGACAGGGGCACTGAAGCTTTCTTT. It encodes CASSYIDRGTEAFF.